Listed below are T cell receptor beta chains from one sample, sequenced in a study of shared clonotypes between healthy human individuals. TCRdb's copy holds only in-frame clones and misses some; the assay was immunoSEQ multiplex PCR. The sample comprises 550,000 to 850,000 clones, 55% to 75% of which are singletons, and around 1.7% rests with the top ten. The sequenced material came from memory CD4+ T cells sorted from blood. The source is a woman younger than 45 in good health. CDR3s include the opening cysteine and the closing phenylalanine or tryptophan. D genes are given only for firm matches. Clone size, where shown, is once, few, many, or a class for clones that have expanded.

D,size,J,V,DNA,CDR3
.,.,TRBJ1-5,TRBV28,TGTGCCAGCAGGGGGGCGGGCGGCAATCAGCCCCAGCATTTT,CASRGAGGNQPQHF
TRBD1,.,TRBJ1-5,TRBV19,TGTGCCAGTAGTAAAGGACAGGGGAGCCAGCCCCAGCATTTT,CASSKGQGSQPQHF
TRBD1,.,TRBJ1-2,TRBV2,TGTGCCAGCAGCCTCGACAGGGGGAGGTATGGCTACACCTTC,CASSLDRGRYGYTF
.,.,TRBJ1-1,TRBV19,TGTGCCAGTAGATTGGGTAGGGGCTCGAACACTGAAGCTTTCTTT,CASRLGRGSNTEAFF
.,.,TRBJ1-1,TRBV9,TGTGCCAGCAGCGACCGGGAAAGTGGGTCCATGAACACTGAAGCTTTCTTT,CASSDRESGSMNTEAFF
.,.,TRBJ2-5,TRBV15,TGTGCCACCAGCAGAGATCCTGGAGAGACCCAGTACTTC,CATSRDPGETQYF
TRBD2,.,TRBJ2-7,TRBV18,TGTGCCAGCTCAGCGACTAGCGGCTCGTCCTACGAGCAGTACTTC,CASSATSGSSYEQYF
TRBD2,.,TRBJ2-3,TRBV7-8,TGTGCCAGCAGCCCACGGACTAGCGGGATTGCAGATACGCAGTATTTT,CASSPRTSGIADTQYF
TRBD2,many,TRBJ2-5,TRBV11-2,TGTGCCAGCAGTACCGGGACTAGAAGCCAAGAGACCCAGTACTTC,CASSTGTRSQETQYF
.,once,TRBJ1-2,TRBV7-3,TGTGCCAGCAGCCCAGCCGGACCTATCTCCGATGGCTACACCTTC,CASSPAGPISDGYTF
TRBD1,.,TRBJ2-2,TRBV9,TGTGCCAGCAGCGTAGACAGGGGGAACACCGGGGAGCTGTTTTTT,CASSVDRGNTGELFF
TRBD1,few,TRBJ2-3,TRBV19,TGTGCCAGTAGCCCTGACAGGGTAGACGCAGATACGCAGTATTTT,CASSPDRVDADTQYF
.,.,TRBJ2-7,TRBV6-1,TGTGCCAGCAGTGAAGCAGGCCAGGCTGTCTACGAGCAGTACTTC,CASSEAGQAVYEQYF
.,.,TRBJ2-1,TRBV7-8,TGTGCCAGCAGACAAGGTTCCTACAATGAGCAGTTCTTC,CASRQGSYNEQFF
.,.,TRBJ1-1,TRBV19,TGTGCCAGTGGTAGGGGGGACACTGAAGCTTTCTTT,CASGRGDTEAFF
.,.,TRBJ1-1,TRBV30,TGTGCCTGGAGTCCAAGGGGACGGGAAGCTTTCTTT,CAWSPRGREAFF
.,.,TRBJ2-1,TRBV30,TGTGCCTTGGAGCCGCCCGAGCAGTTCTTC,CALEPPEQFF
TRBD2,.,TRBJ2-1,TRBV10-2,TGCGCCAGCAGTGACACTAGCGGGATGGGGGAGCAGTTCTTC,CASSDTSGMGEQFF
.,.,TRBJ1-2,TRBV28,TGTGCCGGGGGTGATGGCTACACCTTC,CAGGDGYTF
.,.,TRBJ1-3,TRBV5-1,TGCGCCAGCAGCCCCCGAAGCTCTGGAAACACCATATATTTT,CASSPRSSGNTIYF
TRBD1,few,TRBJ1-1,TRBV10-1,TGCGCCAGCTCCCCGGGACAGGGAACGGACACTGAAGCTTTCTTT,CASSPGQGTDTEAFF
.,.,TRBJ2-7,TRBV9,TGTGCCAGCAGCGCGGGACCGGGCTCCTACGAGCAGTACTTC,CASSAGPGSYEQYF
.,many,TRBJ1-1,TRBV29-1,TGCAGCACAGCGGGGGTGAACACTGAAGCTTTCTTT,CSTAGVNTEAFF
TRBD1,many,TRBJ1-2,TRBV4-2,TGTGCCAGCAGCCAGACGACAGGGCTTACGGAATATGGCTACACCTTC,CASSQTTGLTEYGYTF
.,.,TRBJ1-2,TRBV5-1,TGCGCCAGCAGCGAGGGGTCTACCTCCATGTGGGTCTTC,CASSEGSTSMWVF
TRBD2,.,TRBJ2-7,TRBV28,TGTGCCAGCAGCTCAGGGACTAGGCGGGAGCAGTACTTC,CASSSGTRREQYF
.,.,TRBJ2-3,TRBV7-7,TGTGCCAGCAGCTTAGCGGGAGGGGGGGATACGCAGTATTTT,CASSLAGGGDTQYF
TRBD2,.,TRBJ2-3,TRBV5-8,TGTGCCAGCAGCTTCTTCGGGACTACACATACCACAGATACGCAGTATTTT,CASSFFGTTHTTDTQYF
TRBD1,.,TRBJ2-1,TRBV4-1,TGCGCCAGCAGCCCCCCGACAGGGTCCATTTGGGATGAGCAGTTCTTC,CASSPPTGSIWDEQFF
TRBD2,.,TRBJ2-7,TRBV7-3,TGTGCCAGCAGCTTAGGGAGCGGGGGCTACGAGCAGTACTTC,CASSLGSGGYEQYF
.,.,TRBJ2-7,TRBV30,TGTGCCGGCCAGACACCGCCTTCCTACGAGCAGTACTTC,CAGQTPPSYEQYF
.,.,TRBJ2-1,TRBV6-1,TGTGCCAGCAGTGACTCCAATGAGCCCAATGAGCAGTTCTTC,CASSDSNEPNEQFF
TRBD2,.,TRBJ2-3,TRBV7-8,TGTGCCAGCAGCTCACGGCGCGGGGGGGGCACAGATACGCAGTATTTT,CASSSRRGGGTDTQYF
TRBD2,.,TRBJ2-3,TRBV28,TGTGCCAGCAGTTTAGAAAATTGGTGGGAGGGCCTGGATACGCAGTATTTT,CASSLENWWEGLDTQYF
TRBD1,.,TRBJ2-5,TRBV9,TGTGCCAGCAGCGTAGCATTAACCGGGACAGGGAAAGAGACCCAGTACTTC,CASSVALTGTGKETQYF
.,many,TRBJ2-1,TRBV29-1,TGCAGCGTGGGCACGGGATTCCTTGGGGTCAATGAGCAGTTCTTC,CSVGTGFLGVNEQFF
.,.,TRBJ2-2,TRBV9,TGTGCCAGCAGCGCCAAAGCAATAGGGGCCGGGGAGCTGTTTTTT,CASSAKAIGAGELFF
.,.,TRBJ2-5,TRBV21-1,TGTGCCAGCACACCTAGGGGGCGAGGAGAGACCCAGTACTTC,CASTPRGRGETQYF
.,.,TRBJ1-6,TRBV4-1,TGCGCCAGCAGCCAAGCGCAGGGTATGAATTCACCCCTCCACTTT,CASSQAQGMNSPLHF